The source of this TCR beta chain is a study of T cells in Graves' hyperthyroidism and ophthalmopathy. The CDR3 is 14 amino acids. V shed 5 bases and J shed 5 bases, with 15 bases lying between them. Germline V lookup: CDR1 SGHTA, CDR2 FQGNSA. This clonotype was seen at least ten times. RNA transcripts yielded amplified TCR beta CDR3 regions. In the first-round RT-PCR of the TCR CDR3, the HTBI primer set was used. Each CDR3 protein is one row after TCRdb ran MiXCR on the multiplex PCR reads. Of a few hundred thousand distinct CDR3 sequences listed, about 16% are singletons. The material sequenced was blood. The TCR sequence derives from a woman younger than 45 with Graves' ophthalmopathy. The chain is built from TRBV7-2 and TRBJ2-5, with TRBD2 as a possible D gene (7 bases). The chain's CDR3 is CASSRRGALETQYF. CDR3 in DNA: TGTGCCAGCAGCCGCCGGGGGGCTCTGGAGACCCAGTACTTC.